This T cell receptor beta chain was sequenced during a study of STAT3 mutations in large granular lymphocyte leukemia. About the research overall: Canonical activating STAT3 mutations were detected in roughly half of the longitudinally sequenced T-LGLL patients. Study findings and constraints: Persisting codominant clonotypes may have hidden a small pathogenic clone. Samples missed the first appearance of the clone. At least one immunodominant TCR beta clonotype appeared in every T-cell large granular lymphocyte leukemia patient.

This clone was recorded a few times. Its specificity is unknown. Assay: immunoSEQ multiplex PCR; the TCRdb copy retains only in-frame clones and omits some. The sample includes over 30,000 clones, about 88% seen only once; the top ten take around 0.44%. V was clipped by 4 bases and J by 3 bases, with 19 bases between them. The CDR3 totals 16 residues. Germline V gene data show CDR1 as MNHNS and CDR2 as SASEGT. The TCR was taken from a human donor with T large granular lymphocyte leukemia. Some clones in this sample may be carry-over from other donors' samples. The sample was PBMCs. J is TRBJ2-7 and V is TRBV6-1; possible D gene TRBD1, 5 bases. CDR3 sequence (DNA): TGTGCCAGCAGTGGGCAAGGGGAAGGAATAATCTACGAGCAGTACTTC. Its translation: CASSGQGEGIIYEQYF.